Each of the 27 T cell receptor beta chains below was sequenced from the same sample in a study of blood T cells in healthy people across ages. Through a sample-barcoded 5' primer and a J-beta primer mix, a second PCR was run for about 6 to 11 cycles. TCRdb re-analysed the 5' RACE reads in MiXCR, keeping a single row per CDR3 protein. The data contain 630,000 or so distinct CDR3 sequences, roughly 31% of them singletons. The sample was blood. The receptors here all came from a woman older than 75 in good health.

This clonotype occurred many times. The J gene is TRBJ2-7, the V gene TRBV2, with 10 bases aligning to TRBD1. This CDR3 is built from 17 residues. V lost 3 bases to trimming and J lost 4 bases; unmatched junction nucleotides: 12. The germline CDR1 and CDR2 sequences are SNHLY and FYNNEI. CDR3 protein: CASSDITFGTGAYEQYF. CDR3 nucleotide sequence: TGTGCCAGCAGTGACATCACTTTTGGGACAGGGGCTTACGAGCAGTACTTC.

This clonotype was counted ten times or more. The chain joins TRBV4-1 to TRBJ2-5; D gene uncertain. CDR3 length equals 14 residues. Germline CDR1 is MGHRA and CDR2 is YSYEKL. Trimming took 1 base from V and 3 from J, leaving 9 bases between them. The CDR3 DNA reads TGCGCCAGCAGCCAAGCGGGTAACGAAGAGACCCAGTACTTC. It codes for CASSQAGNEETQYF.

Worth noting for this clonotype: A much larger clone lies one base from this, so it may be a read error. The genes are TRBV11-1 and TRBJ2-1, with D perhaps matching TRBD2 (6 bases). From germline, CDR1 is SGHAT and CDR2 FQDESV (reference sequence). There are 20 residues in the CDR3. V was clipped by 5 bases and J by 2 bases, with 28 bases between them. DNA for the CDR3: TGTGCCAGCAGCCCGCGATTTGGGCGGGGTAGGAAGGGGACCTACAATGAGCAGTTCTTC. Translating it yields CASSPRFGRGRKGTYNEQFF.

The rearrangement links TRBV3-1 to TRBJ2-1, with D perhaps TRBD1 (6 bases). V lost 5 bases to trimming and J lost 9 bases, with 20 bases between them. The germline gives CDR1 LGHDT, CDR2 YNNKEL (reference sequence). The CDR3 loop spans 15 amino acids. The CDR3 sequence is CASSLHKSGASEQFF. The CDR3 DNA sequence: TGTGCCAGCAGCTTACATAAATCAGGGGCGAGTGAGCAGTTCTTC.

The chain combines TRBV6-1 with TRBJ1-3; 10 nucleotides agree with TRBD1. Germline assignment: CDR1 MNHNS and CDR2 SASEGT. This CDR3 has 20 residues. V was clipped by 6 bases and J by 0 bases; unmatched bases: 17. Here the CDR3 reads CASSRSPGTGAPSSGNTIYF. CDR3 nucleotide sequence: TGTGCCAGCAGCCGAAGTCCCGGGACAGGGGCCCCTTCCTCTGGAAACACCATATATTTT.

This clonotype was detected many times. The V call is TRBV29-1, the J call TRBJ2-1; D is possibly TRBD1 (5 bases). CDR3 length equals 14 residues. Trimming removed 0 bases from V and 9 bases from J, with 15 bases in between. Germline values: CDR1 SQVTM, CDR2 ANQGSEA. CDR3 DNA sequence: TGCAGCGTTGAAGATCCTCCAAGGGGTCTTGAGCAGTTCTTC. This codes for CSVEDPPRGLEQFF.

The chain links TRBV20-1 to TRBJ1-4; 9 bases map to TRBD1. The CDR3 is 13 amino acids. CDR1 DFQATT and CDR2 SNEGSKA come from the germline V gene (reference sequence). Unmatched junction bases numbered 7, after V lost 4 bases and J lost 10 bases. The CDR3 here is CSAKGQGVGKLFF. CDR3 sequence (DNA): TGCAGTGCTAAGGGACAGGGTGTAGGAAAACTGTTTTTT.

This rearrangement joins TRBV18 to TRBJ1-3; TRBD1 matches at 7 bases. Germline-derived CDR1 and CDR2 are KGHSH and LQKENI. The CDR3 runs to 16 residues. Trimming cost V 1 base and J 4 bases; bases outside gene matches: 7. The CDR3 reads CASSPLRGKSGNTIYF. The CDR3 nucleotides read TGTGCCAGCTCACCACTCAGGGGGAAGTCCGGAAACACCATATATTTT.

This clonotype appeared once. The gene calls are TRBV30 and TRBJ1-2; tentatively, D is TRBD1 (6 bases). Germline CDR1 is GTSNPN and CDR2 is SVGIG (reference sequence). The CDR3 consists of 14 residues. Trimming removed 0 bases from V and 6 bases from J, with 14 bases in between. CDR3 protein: CAWSVQIQGDGYTF. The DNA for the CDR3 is TGTGCCTGGAGTGTACAAATACAGGGTGATGGCTACACCTTC.

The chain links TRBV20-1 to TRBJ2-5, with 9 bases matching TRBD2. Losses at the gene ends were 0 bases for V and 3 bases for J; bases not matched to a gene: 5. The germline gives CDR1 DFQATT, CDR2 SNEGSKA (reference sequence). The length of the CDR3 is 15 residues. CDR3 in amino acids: CSARDAGTSKETQYF. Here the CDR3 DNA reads TGCAGTGCTAGAGATGCCGGGACTAGCAAAGAGACCCAGTACTTC.

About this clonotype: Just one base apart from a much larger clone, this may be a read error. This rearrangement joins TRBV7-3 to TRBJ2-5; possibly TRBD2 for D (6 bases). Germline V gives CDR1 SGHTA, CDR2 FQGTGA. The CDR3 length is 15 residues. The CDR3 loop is CTSSPGGAAWETQYF. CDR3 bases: TGTACCAGCAGCCCCGGGGGAGCCGCCTGGGAGACCCAGTACTTC.

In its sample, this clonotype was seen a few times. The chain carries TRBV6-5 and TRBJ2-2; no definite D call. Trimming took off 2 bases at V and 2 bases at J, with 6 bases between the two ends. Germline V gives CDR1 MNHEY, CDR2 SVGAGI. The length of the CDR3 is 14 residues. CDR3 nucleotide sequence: TGTGCCAGCAGTTACCAGATAAACACCGGGGAGCTGTTTTTT. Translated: CASSYQINTGELFF.

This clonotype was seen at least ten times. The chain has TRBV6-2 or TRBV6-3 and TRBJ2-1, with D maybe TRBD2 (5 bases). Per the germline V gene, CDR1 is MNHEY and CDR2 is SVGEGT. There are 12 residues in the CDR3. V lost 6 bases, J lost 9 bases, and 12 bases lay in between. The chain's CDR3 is CASSRTSFEQFF. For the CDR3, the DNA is TGTGCCAGCAGCCGCACTAGTTTTGAGCAGTTCTTC.

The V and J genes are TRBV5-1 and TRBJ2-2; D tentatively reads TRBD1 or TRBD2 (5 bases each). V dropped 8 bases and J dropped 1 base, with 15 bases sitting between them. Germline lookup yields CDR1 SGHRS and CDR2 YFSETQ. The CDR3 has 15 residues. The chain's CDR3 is CASSASGRNTGELFF. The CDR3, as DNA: TGCGCCAGTAGCGCCTCGGGACGGAACACCGGGGAGCTGTTTTTT.

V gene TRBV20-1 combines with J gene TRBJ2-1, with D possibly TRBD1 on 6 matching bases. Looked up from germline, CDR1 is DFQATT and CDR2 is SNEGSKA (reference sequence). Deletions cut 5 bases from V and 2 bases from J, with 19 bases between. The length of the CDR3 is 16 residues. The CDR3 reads CSALSPKGVTYNEQFF. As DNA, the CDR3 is TGCAGTGCTCTATCCCCTAAGGGGGTGACCTACAATGAGCAGTTCTTC.

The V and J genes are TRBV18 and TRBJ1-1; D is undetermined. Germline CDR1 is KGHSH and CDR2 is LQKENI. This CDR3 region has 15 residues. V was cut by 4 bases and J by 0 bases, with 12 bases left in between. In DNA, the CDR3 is TGTGCCAGCTCACTCGACCGGGCCATGAACACTGAAGCTTTCTTT. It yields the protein CASSLDRAMNTEAFF.

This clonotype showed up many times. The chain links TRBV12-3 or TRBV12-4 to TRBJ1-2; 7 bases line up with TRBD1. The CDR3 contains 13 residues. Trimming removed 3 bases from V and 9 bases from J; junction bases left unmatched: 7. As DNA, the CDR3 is TGTGCCAGCAGTTTGGGCCGGGACAGAAGCTACACCTTC. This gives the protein CASSLGRDRSYTF.

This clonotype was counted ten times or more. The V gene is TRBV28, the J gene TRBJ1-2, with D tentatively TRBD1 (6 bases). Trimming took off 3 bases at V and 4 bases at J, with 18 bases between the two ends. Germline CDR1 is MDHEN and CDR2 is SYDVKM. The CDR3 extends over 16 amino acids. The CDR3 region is CASSFQGGGPSYGYTF. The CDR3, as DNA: TGTGCCAGCAGTTTTCAGGGCGGGGGGCCGAGCTATGGCTACACCTTC.

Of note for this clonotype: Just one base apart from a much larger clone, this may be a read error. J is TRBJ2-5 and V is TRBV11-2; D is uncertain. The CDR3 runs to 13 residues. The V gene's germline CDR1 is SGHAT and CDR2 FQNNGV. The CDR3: CASSTERAETLYF. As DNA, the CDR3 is TGTGCCAGCAGTACGGAGAGAGCAGAGACCCTGTACTTC. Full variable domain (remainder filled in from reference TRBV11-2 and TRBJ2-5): EAGVAQSPRYKIIEKRQSVAFWCNPISGHATLYWYQQILGQGPKLLIQFQNNGVVDDSQLPKDRFSAERLKGVDSTLKIQPAKLEDSAVYLCASSTERAETLYFGPGTRLLVL.

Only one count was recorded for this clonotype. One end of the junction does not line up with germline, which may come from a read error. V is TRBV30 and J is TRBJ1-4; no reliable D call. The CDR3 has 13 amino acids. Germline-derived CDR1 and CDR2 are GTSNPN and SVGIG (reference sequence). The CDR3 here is CAWKREANEKRFF. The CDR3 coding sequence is TGTGCCTGGAAAAGGGAGGCTAATGAAAAACGGTTTTTT.

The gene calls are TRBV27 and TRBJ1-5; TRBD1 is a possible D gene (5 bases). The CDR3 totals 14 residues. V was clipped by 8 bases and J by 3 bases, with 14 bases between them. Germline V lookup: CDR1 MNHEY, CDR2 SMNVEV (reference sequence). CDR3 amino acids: CASSPLGVNQPQHF. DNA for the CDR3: TGTGCCAGCTCCCCCCTAGGGGTCAATCAGCCCCAGCATTTT.

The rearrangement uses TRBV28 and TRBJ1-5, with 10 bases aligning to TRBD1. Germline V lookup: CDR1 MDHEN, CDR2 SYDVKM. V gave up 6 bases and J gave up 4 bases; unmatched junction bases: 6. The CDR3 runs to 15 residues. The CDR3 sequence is CASRTGQGSNQPQHF. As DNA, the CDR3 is TGTGCCAGCAGGACGGGACAGGGGTCAAATCAGCCCCAGCATTTT.

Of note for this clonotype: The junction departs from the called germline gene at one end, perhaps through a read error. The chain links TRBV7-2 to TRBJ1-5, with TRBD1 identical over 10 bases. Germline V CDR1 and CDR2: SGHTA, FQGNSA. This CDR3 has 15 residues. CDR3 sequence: CAGSLPGQGNQPQHF. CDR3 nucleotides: TGTGCCGGCAGCTTACCGGGACAGGGGAATCAGCCCCAGCATTTT. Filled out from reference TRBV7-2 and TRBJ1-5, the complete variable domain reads GAGVSQSPSNKVTEKGKDVELRCDPISGHTALYWYRQSLGQGLEFLIYFQGNSAPDKSGLPSDRFSAERTGGSVSTLTIQRTQQEDSAVYLCAGSLPGQGNQPQHFGDGTRLSIL.

Here the CDR3 DNA reads TGTGCCAGCAGCTTAGGGGGGACCAACGACCTGGAGACCCAGTACTTC. This codes for CASSLGGTNDLETQYF. The V and J genes are TRBV7-9 and TRBJ2-5, with D perhaps assigned TRBD1 or TRBD2 (5 bases each). This CDR3 has 16 residues. Deletions cut 1 base from V and 5 bases from J, with 17 bases between. CDR1 SEHNR and CDR2 FQNEAQ come from the germline V gene (reference sequence). The whole variable domain, filled in from reference TRBV7-9 and TRBJ2-5, reads DTGVSQNPRHKITKRGQNVTFRCDPISEHNRLYWYRQTLGQGPEFLTYFQNEAQLEKSRLLSDRFSAERPKGSFSTLEIQRTEQGDSAMYLCASSLGGTNDLETQYFGPGTRLLVL.

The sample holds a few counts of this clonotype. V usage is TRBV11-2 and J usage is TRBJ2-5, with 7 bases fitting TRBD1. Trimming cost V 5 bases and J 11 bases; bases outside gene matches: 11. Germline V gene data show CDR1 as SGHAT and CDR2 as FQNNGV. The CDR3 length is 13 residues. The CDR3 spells CASSPGTVTAQYF. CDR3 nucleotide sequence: TGTGCCAGCAGCCCAGGGACAGTTACGGCGCAGTACTTC.

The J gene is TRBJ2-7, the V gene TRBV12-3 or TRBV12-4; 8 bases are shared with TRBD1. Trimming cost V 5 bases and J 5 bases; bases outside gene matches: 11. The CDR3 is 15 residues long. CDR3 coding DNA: TGTGCCAGCAGTCCCATTGGACAGGGTAAAAACGAGCAGTACTTC. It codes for CASSPIGQGKNEQYF.

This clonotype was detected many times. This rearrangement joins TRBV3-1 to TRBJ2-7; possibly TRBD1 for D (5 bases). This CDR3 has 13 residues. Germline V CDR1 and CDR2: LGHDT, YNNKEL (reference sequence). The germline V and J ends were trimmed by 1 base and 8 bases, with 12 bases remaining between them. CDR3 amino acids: CASSQVQGLKQYF. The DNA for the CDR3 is TGTGCCAGCAGCCAAGTTCAGGGATTAAAGCAGTACTTC.